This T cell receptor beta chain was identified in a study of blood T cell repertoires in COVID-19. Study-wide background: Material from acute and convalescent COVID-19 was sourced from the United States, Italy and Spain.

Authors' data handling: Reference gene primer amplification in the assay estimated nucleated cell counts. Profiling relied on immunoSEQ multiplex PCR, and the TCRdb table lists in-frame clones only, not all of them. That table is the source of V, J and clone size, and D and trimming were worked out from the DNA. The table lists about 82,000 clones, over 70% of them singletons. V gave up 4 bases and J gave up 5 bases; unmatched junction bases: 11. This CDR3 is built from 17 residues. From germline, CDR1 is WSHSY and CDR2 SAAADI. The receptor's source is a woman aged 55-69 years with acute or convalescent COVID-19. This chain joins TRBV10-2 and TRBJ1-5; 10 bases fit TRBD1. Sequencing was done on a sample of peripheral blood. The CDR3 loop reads CASSGWEGQGGHQPQHF. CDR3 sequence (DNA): TGCGCCAGCAGTGGGTGGGAAGGACAGGGGGGTCATCAGCCCCAGCATTTT.